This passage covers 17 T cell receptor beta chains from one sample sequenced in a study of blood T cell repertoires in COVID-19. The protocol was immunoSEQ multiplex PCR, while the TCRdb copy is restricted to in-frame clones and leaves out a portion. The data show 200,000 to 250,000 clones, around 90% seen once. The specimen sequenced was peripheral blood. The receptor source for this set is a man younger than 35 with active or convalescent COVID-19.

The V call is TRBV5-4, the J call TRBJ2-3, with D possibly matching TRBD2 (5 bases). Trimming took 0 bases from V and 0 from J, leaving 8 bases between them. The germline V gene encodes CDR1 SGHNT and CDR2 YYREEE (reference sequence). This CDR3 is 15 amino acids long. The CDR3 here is CASSLAGISTDTQYF. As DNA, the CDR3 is TGTGCCAGCAGCTTGGCCGGGATCAGCACAGATACGCAGTATTTT.

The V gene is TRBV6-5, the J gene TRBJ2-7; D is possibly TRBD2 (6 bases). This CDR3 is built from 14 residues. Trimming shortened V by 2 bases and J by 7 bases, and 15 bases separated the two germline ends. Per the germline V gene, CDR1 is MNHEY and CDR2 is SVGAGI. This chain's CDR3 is CASSYVRGAGEQYF. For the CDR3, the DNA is TGTGCCAGCAGTTACGTGAGGGGCGCGGGGGAGCAGTACTTC.

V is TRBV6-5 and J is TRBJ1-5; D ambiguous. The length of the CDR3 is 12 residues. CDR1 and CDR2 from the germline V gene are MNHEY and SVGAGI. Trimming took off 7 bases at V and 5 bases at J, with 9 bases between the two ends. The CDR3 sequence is CASTETYQPQHF. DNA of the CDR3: TGTGCCAGCACCGAAACTTATCAGCCCCAGCATTTT.

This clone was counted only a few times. CDR3 bases: TGTGCCAGCAGCGACGGACTAGCGGGAGAGTCAGGGGTCTACGAGCAGTACTTC. Protein: CASSDGLAGESGVYEQYF. This chain uses TRBV7-2 with TRBJ2-7; 13 nucleotides line up with TRBD2. V lost 5 bases, J lost 3 bases, and 13 bases stayed unmatched. CDR3 length: 18 amino acids. Germline CDR1 is SGHTA and CDR2 is FQGNSA.

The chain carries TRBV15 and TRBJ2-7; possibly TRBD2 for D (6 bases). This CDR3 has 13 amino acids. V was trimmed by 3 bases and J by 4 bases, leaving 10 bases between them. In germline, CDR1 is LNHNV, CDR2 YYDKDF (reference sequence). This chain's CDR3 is CATSSGGLYEQYF. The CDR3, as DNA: TGTGCCACCAGCAGCGGGGGATTGTACGAGCAGTACTTC.

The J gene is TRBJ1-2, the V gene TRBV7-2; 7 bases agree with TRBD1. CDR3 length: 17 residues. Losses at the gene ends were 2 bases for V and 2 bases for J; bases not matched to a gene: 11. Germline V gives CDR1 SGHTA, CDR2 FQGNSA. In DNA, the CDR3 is TGTGCCAGCAGCTTACGATCCAGGGGGGCTGGGAACTATGGCTACACCTTC. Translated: CASSLRSRGAGNYGYTF.

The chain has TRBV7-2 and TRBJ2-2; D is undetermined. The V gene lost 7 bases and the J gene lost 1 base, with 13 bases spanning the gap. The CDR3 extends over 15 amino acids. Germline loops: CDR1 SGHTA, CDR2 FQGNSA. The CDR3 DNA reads TGTGCCAGCACGGCCCCTAGTGTGAACACCGGGGAGCTGTTTTTT. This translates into CASTAPSVNTGELFF.

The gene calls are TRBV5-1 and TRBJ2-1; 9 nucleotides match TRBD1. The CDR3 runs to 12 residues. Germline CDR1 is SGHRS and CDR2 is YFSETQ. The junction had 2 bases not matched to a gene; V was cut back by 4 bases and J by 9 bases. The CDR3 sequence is CASSLQGAEQFF. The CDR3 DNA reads TGCGCCAGCAGCCTACAGGGGGCTGAGCAGTTCTTC.

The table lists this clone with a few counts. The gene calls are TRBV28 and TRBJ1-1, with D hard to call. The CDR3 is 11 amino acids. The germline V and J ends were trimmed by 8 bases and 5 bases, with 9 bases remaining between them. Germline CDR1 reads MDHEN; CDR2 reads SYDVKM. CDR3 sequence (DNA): TGTGCCAGCCGAACTGAGACTGAAGCTTTCTTT. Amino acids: CASRTETEAFF.

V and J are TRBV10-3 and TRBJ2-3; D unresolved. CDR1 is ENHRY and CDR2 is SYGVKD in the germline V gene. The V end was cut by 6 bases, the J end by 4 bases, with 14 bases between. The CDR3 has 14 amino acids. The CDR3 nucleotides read TGTGCCATCAGGAGGAGTGCTCCCCCAGATACGCAGTATTTT. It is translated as CAIRRSAPPDTQYF.

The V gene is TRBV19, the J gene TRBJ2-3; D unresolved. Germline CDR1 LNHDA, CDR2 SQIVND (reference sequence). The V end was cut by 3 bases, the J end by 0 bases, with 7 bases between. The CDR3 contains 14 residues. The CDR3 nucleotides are TGTGCCAGTAGTATGGTGCAGAGCACAGATACGCAGTATTTT. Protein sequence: CASSMVQSTDTQYF.

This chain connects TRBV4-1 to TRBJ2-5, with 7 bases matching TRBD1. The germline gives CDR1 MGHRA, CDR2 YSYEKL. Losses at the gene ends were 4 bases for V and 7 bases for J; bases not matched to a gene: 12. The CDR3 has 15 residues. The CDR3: CASSPRDSDLSTQYF. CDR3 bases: TGCGCCAGCAGCCCCCGGGACAGTGACTTATCGACCCAGTACTTC.

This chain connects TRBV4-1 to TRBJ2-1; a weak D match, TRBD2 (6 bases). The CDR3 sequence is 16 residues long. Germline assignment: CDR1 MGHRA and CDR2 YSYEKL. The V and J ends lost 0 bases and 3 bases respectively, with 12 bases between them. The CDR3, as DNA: TGCGCCAGCAGCCAAGACGGGGGACTTGGCTACAATGAGCAGTTCTTC. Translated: CASSQDGGLGYNEQFF.

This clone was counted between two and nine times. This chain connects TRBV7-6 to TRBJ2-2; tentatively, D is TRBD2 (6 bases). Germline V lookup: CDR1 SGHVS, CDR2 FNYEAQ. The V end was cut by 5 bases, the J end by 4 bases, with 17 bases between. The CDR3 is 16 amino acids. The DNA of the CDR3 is TGTGCCAGCAGCCCGCGGGAAGGACATAGCACCGGGGAGCTGTTTTTT. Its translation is CASSPREGHSTGELFF.

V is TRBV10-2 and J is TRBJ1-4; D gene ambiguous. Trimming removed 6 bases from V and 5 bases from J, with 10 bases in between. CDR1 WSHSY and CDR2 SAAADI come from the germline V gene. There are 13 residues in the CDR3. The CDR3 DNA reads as TGCGCCAGCAGGGAGCAGGTGAATGAAAAACTGTTTTTT. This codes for CASREQVNEKLFF.

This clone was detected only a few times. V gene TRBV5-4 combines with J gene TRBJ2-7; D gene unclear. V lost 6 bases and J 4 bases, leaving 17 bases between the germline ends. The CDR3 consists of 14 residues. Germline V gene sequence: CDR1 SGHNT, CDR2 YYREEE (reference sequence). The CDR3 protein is CASTLEERPYEQYF. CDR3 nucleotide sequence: TGTGCCAGCACCCTGGAAGAGCGTCCTTACGAGCAGTACTTC. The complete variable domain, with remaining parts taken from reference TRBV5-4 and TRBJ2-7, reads ETGVTQSPTHLIKTRGQQVTLRCSSQSGHNTVSWYQQALGQGPQFIFQYYREEENGRGNFPPRFSGLQFPNYSSELNVNALELDDSALYLCASTLEERPYEQYFGPGTRLTVT.

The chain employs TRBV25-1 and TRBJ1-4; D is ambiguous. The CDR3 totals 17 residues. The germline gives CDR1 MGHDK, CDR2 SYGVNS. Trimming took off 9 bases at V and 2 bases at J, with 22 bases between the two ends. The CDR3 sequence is CARKTIPYLTTNEKLFF. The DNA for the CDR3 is TGTGCCAGAAAAACCATTCCCTATCTCACCACTAATGAAAAACTGTTTTTT. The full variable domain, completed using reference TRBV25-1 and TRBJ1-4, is EADIYQTPRYLVIGTGKKITLECSQTMGHDKMYWYQQDPGMELHLIHYSYGVNSTEKGDLSSESTVSRIRTEHFPLTLESARPSHTSQYLCARKTIPYLTTNEKLFFGSGTQLSVL.